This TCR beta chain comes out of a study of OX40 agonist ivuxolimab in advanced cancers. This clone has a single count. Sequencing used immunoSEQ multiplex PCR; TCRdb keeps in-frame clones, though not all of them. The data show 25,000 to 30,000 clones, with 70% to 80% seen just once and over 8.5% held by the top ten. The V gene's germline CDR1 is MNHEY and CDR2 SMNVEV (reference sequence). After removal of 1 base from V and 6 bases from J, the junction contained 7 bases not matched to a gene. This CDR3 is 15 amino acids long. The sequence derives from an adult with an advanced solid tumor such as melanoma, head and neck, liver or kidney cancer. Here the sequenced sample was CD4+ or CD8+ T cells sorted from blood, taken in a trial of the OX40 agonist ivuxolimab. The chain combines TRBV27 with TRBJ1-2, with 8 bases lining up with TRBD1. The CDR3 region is CASSLFVDRADGYTF. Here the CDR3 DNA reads TGTGCCAGCAGTTTATTTGTGGACAGGGCGGATGGCTACACCTTC.